The 6 T cell receptor beta chains in this list originate from one sample, sequenced in a study of T cell responses to AZD1222 COVID-19 vaccine. TCRdb's table, derived via immunoSEQ multiplex PCR, lists solely in-frame clones and lacks some. The table includes nearly 35,000 clones, under 90% detected once. The sequencing here drew on peripheral blood, taken 28 days after the second AZD1222 dose. The receptors were gathered from an adult who received the AZD1222 COVID-19 vaccine.

This chain uses TRBV20-1 with TRBJ1-2; unclear D gene. Germline V gene lookup returns CDR1 DFQATT and CDR2 SNEGSKA (reference sequence). Trimming cost V 3 bases and J 1 base, with 12 bases left between them. The CDR3 totals 14 residues. The CDR3 DNA follows: TGCAGTGCTAGTCTACTGGGGATTAACTATGGCTACACCTTC. Translated, it gives CSASLLGINYGYTF.

This chain connects TRBV6-5 to TRBJ1-2, with D perhaps TRBD1 (6 bases). Germline V gives CDR1 MNHEY, CDR2 SVGAGI. V was shortened by 5 bases and J by 7 bases, with 14 bases between the two germline ends. CDR3 size: 13 residues. CDR3 amino acids: CASSTGLGGGYTF. The CDR3 bases are TGTGCCAGCAGTACAGGGTTGGGCGGTGGCTACACCTTC.

The chain couples TRBV27 to TRBJ1-1; a possible D gene is TRBD1 (6 bases). This CDR3 is built from 15 residues. Trimming removed 3 bases from V and 2 bases from J, with 13 bases in between. Per the germline V gene, CDR1 is MNHEY and CDR2 is SMNVEV (reference sequence). The CDR3 here is CASSFLDRRNTEAFF. CDR3 bases: TGTGCCAGCAGTTTCCTCGACAGGCGTAACACTGAAGCTTTCTTT.

The V call is TRBV6-4, the J call TRBJ1-2; D call uncertain. Germline V lookup: CDR1 MRHNA, CDR2 SNTAGT. The CDR3 is 15 residues long. Trimming took 3 bases from V and 0 from J, leaving 11 bases between them. CDR3 nucleotide sequence: TGTGCCAGCAGTGAGGGGAACGCACCTAACTATGGCTACACCTTC. Translating gives CASSEGNAPNYGYTF.

The rearrangement links TRBV18 to TRBJ1-2; D ambiguous. The germline CDR1 and CDR2 sequences are KGHSH and LQKENI. There are 14 residues in the CDR3. V was shortened by 6 bases and J by 2 bases, with 13 bases between the two germline ends. The CDR3 sequence is CASSPTTRNYGYTF. CDR3 sequence (DNA): TGTGCCAGCTCGCCCACTACAAGGAACTATGGCTACACCTTC. Supplemented by reference TRBV18 and TRBJ1-2, the full variable domain reads NAGVMQNPRHLVRRRGQEARLRCSPMKGHSHVYWYRQLPEEGLKFMVYLQKENIIDESGMPKERFSAEFPKEGPSILRIQQVVRGDSAAYFCASSPTTRNYGYTFGSGTRLTVV.

The chain is built from TRBV24-1 and TRBJ2-1; 7 bases fit TRBD1. Looked up from germline, CDR1 is KGHDR and CDR2 is SFDVKD. CDR3 length equals 14 residues. V dropped 5 bases and J dropped 6; count of bases not matched to a gene: 6. The CDR3 DNA reads TGTGCCACCAGTGTCCCAGGGGGAAGCAATGAGCAGTTCTTC. Translation gives CATSVPGGSNEQFF.